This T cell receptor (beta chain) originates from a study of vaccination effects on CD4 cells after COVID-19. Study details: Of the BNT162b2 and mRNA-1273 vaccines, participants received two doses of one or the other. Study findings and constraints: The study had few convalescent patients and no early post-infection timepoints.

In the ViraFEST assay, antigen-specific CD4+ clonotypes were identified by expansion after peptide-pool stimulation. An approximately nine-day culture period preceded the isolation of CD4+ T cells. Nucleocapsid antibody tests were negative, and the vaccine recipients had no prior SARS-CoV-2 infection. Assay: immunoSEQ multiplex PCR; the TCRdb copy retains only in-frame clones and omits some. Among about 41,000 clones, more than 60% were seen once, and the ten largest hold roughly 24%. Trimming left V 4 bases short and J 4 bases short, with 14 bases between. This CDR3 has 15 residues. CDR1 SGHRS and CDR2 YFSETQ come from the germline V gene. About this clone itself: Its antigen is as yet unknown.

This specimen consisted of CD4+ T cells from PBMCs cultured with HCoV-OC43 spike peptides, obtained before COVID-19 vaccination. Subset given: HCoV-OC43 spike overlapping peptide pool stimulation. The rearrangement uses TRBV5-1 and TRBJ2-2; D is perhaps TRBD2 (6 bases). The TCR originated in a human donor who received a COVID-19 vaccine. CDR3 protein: CASSPLTSSTGELFF. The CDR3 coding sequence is TGCGCCAGCAGCCCCCTAACTAGCAGCACCGGGGAGCTGTTTTTT.